This entry concerns a single TCR beta chain. This record belongs to a study of shared clonotypes between healthy human individuals. The assay was immunoSEQ multiplex PCR, and TCRdb's table has in-frame clones only and misses some. The sample lists 2 million to 3 million clones, 93% occurring once. The material sequenced was naive CD4+ T cells from PBMCs. Subset indicated: CD45RA+ positively selected. This receptor was taken from a young man in good health. Some clones in this sample may be carry-over from other donors' samples.

The CDR3 loop reads CSVEGGALGYTF. The CDR3 bases are TGCAGCGTTGAAGGCGGTGCACTTGGCTACACCTTC. V and J are TRBV29-1 and TRBJ1-2, with no clear D. V lost 1 base and J lost 7, with 10 bases in between. CDR3 size: 12 residues. Germline CDR1 and CDR2: SQVTM and ANQGSEA.